This entry lists 24 T cell receptor beta chains sequenced from one sample in a study of kidney transplant recipient with SARS-CoV-2 infection. TCRdb analysed the reads with MiXCR anew, one entry per CDR3 protein. Of under 250,000 distinct CDR3 sequences listed, more than 25% are singletons. The sequencing used a blood sample, collected at baseline and between days 110 and 120 from a kidney transplant recipient. The source of these receptors is a male patient aged 30 to 40 who had COVID-19 and was a kidney transplant recipient. The T cells may partly be graft donor cells.

Points on this clonotype: A much larger clone lies a single base off, so this may be a read error. The chain uses TRBV5-1 and TRBJ1-2; D is perhaps TRBD1 (5 bases). Germline values: CDR1 SGHRS, CDR2 YFSETQ. This CDR3 spans 14 amino acids. V lost 3 bases and J 6 bases, leaving 15 bases between the germline ends. Here the CDR3 DNA reads TGCGCCAGCAGCTCATTAGGGGAGAGCCATGGCTACACCTTC. Translated, it gives CASSSLGESHGYTF.

This clonotype was observed many times. The genes are TRBV6-8 and TRBJ1-2; D uncertain. The length of the CDR3 is 17 residues. The V gene lost 5 bases and the J gene lost 4 bases, with 23 bases spanning the gap. In germline, CDR1 is MNHGY, CDR2 SAAAGT. Here the CDR3 DNA reads TGTGCCAGCAGTGTTCTTAAACGCTCTAGAAAGACCTATGGCTACACCTTC. It encodes CASSVLKRSRKTYGYTF.

Turning to this clonotype: A clone one base away is much larger, so this may be a read error. The V call is TRBV29-1, the J call TRBJ2-7; 8 nucleotides agree with TRBD2. J was trimmed by 5 bases and V by 7 bases; bases with no gene match: 4. CDR1 and CDR2 from the germline V gene are SQVTM and ANQGSEA. The CDR3 totals 11 residues. CDR3 DNA: TGCAGCGCCGGGAGGGCTGACGAGCAGTACTTC. This codes for CSAGRADEQYF.

This chain joins TRBV5-1 and TRBJ2-5; 11 positions agree with TRBD1. From germline, CDR1 is SGHRS and CDR2 YFSETQ. This CDR3 region has 14 residues. After removal of 4 bases from V and 4 bases from J, the junction contained 3 bases not matched to a gene. Written as DNA, the CDR3 is TGCGCCAGCAGCCCCGGACAGGGGGCAGAGACCCAGTACTTC. Translated: CASSPGQGAETQYF.

The table lists this clonotype with many counts. This chain uses TRBV12-2 with TRBJ1-2. TRBV12-2 is listed as a pseudogene. CDR3 length equals 17 residues. CDR3 region: CASRLLPTPRKTYGYTF. The CDR3, as DNA: TGTGCAAGTCGCTTACTGCCGACTCCACGAAAGACCTATGGCTACACCTTC.

This clonotype turned up a few times. The chain couples TRBV29-1 to TRBJ2-5; TRBD2 agrees at 14 bases. The V segment lost 4 bases and the J segment 4 bases; nucleotides outside the gene matches: 8. The CDR3 is made up of 16 amino acids. Germline V gives CDR1 SQVTM, CDR2 ANQGSEA. For the CDR3, the DNA is TGCAGCGTTGGTAGAGGGGGGACTAGCGGGAGAGAGACCCAGTACTTC. Encoded protein: CSVGRGGTSGRETQYF.

This clonotype was counted many times. This chain connects TRBV15 to TRBJ2-7; 10 bases are shared with TRBD1. With V trimmed by 1 base and J by 5 bases, 5 bases remained unmatched. Germline CDR1 is LNHNV and CDR2 is YYDKDF (reference sequence). The CDR3 consists of 15 residues. CDR3: CATSRGQGAQNEQYF. In DNA form, the CDR3 reads TGTGCCACCAGCAGAGGACAGGGGGCGCAAAACGAGCAGTACTTC.

Points on this clonotype: A much larger clonotype is one base distant, so this may be a read error. The chain joins TRBV4-2 to TRBJ1-1; D is uncertain. The CDR3 runs 12 residues. CDR1 is LGHNA, CDR2 YNFKEQ, per germline. The CDR3 DNA is TGTGCCAGAAGCCAGGACGACGGAGAAGCTTTCTTT. It specifies CARSQDDGEAFF.

To note about this clonotype: A much larger clone differs from this one at a single base, so this may be a read error. This rearrangement joins TRBV30 to TRBJ2-2; D might be TRBD2 (5 bases). Germline lookup yields CDR1 GTSNPN and CDR2 SVGIG (reference sequence). CDR3 size: 13 residues. CDR3 nucleotide sequence: TGTGCCTGGAGGCCATTTAATTTCGGGGAGCTGCTTTTT. Amino acids: CAWRPFNFGELLF. The complete variable domain, with remaining parts taken from reference TRBV30 and TRBJ2-2, reads SQTIHQWPATLVQPVGSPLSLECTVEGTSNPNLYWYRQAAGRGLQLLFYSVGIGQISSEVPQNLSASRPQDRQFILSSKKLLLSDSGFYLCAWRPFNFGELLFGEGSRLTVL.

In this sample, this clonotype turned up many times. The chain combines TRBV20-1 with TRBJ2-5; 11 nucleotides agree with TRBD2. CDR3 length equals 16 residues. The V and J ends lost 3 bases and 1 base, in that order; junction bases with no gene match: 7. CDR1 DFQATT and CDR2 SNEGSKA come from the germline V gene (reference sequence). Written as DNA, the CDR3 is TGCAGTGCTAGGTTCAAGACTAGCGGGGTCCAAGAGACCCAGTACTTC. This translates into CSARFKTSGVQETQYF.

This clonotype occurred many times. This chain uses TRBV25-1 with TRBJ1-2; D is ambiguous. The germline V gene encodes CDR1 MGHDK and CDR2 SYGVNS. The CDR3 is 17 residues long. V dropped 4 bases and J dropped 4 bases, with 22 bases sitting between them. CDR3 residues: CASSGCPELGKTYGYTF. CDR3 nucleotide sequence: TGTGCCAGCAGTGGTTGTCCAGAACTGGGAAAGACCTATGGCTACACCTTC.

The gene calls are TRBV19 and TRBJ2-1, with D perhaps TRBD2 (5 bases). In germline, CDR1 is LNHDA, CDR2 SQIVND (reference sequence). Between the trimmed V and J ends, which lost 5 bases and 2 bases, there was a span of 10 bases. This CDR3 region has 14 residues. CDR3 coding DNA: TGTGCCAGTAGTCCCGGACTTACCTACAATGAGCAGTTCTTC. It encodes CASSPGLTYNEQFF.

Only a few counts were recorded for this clonotype. The gene calls are TRBV5-1 and TRBJ2-3; 12 bases map to TRBD2. V gave up 5 bases and J gave up 2 bases; unmatched junction bases: 9. The length of the CDR3 is 17 residues. Germline CDR1 SGHRS, CDR2 YFSETQ. CDR3 sequence reads: CASSPLAGGPVTDTQYF. Here the CDR3 DNA reads TGCGCCAGCAGTCCTCTAGCGGGAGGGCCGGTCACAGATACGCAGTATTTT.

CDR3 in amino acids: CASSYLRGGNTEAFF. The CDR3 nucleotides are TGTGCCAGCAGTTACCTGAGAGGGGGGAACACTGAAGCTTTCTTT. This chain links TRBV5-4 with TRBJ1-1, with D tentatively TRBD1 (6 bases). Germline CDR1 and CDR2: SGHNT and YYREEE (reference sequence). The CDR3 loop spans 15 amino acids. V lost 5 bases and J lost 1, with 15 bases in between.

This clonotype occurred many times. The V gene is TRBV4-3, the J gene TRBJ1-2, with D unresolved. With 5 bases removed from V and 4 bases from J, the gap between germline ends came to 23 bases. This CDR3 has 17 residues. Germline CDR1 reads LGHNA; CDR2 reads YSLEER. In nucleotides, the CDR3 is TGCGCCAGCAGCAACTTTCGAGGACGTCGAAAGACCTATGGCTACACCTTC. It translates to CASSNFRGRRKTYGYTF.

This clonotype has a handful of counts. A much larger clone is a single base away; this may be a read error. J is TRBJ2-7 and V is TRBV28, with D uncertain. Germline loops: CDR1 MDHEN, CDR2 SYDVKM. This CDR3 spans 12 amino acids. CDR3 loop: CASSFVAYGQYF. The CDR3 DNA reads as TGTGCCAGCAGTTTTGTAGCCTACGGGCAGTACTTC.

This clonotype was counted ten times or more. The V and J genes are TRBV4-2 and TRBJ1-4; D perhaps matches TRBD1 (5 bases). This CDR3 is 15 amino acids long. Germline V lookup: CDR1 LGHNA, CDR2 YNFKEQ. V lost 6 bases and J lost 6, with 17 bases in between. This CDR3 reads CASSQQVGRYEKLFF. The DNA of the CDR3 is TGTGCCAGCAGTCAACAGGTGGGGCGGTATGAAAAACTGTTTTTT.

The chain has TRBV18 and TRBJ2-5, with D unclear. Germline V gives CDR1 KGHSH, CDR2 LQKENI. Trimming took off 4 bases at V and 5 bases at J, with 11 bases between the two ends. This CDR3 comprises 13 residues. The CDR3 here is CASSQRTGETQYF. DNA of the CDR3: TGTGCCAGCTCACAACGGACCGGGGAGACCCAGTACTTC.

This clonotype came up many times. The chain recombines TRBV7-3 with TRBJ2-6; 8 nucleotides agree with TRBD2. The J segment lost 0 bases and the V segment lost 1 base, leaving 5 bases of the junction unmatched. CDR1 and CDR2 (germline): SGHTA, FQGTGA. The CDR3 is made up of 18 amino acids. The CDR3 here is CASSLSGGPYSGANVLTF. The CDR3 DNA reads TGTGCCAGCAGCTTAAGCGGGGGGCCATACTCTGGGGCCAACGTCCTGACTTTC.

This clonotype was seen a few times. J is TRBJ2-3 and V is TRBV30; D perhaps matches TRBD1 (6 bases). With 7 bases removed from V and 4 bases from J, the gap between germline ends came to 18 bases. The CDR3 is 14 residues long. Germline lookup yields CDR1 GTSNPN and CDR2 SVGIG (reference sequence). In DNA form, the CDR3 reads TGTGCCTCCACGGACAGAAATTATGCAGATACGCAGTATTTT. Translation: CASTDRNYADTQYF.

The CDR3 DNA is TGTGCCAGCAGTATAAAGCGGCCTTACGGAAAGACCTATGGCTACACCTTC. Its translation is CASSIKRPYGKTYGYTF. This chain connects TRBV6-9 to TRBJ1-2; D is undetermined. Germline loops: CDR1 MNHGY, CDR2 SVAAGI. V gave up 5 bases and J gave up 4 bases, with 23 bases separating them. The CDR3 extends over 17 amino acids.

The chain is built from TRBV3-1 and TRBJ2-2; no clear D. CDR1 LGHDT and CDR2 YNNKEL come from the germline V gene (reference sequence). The CDR3 totals 18 residues. Trimming took 2 bases from V and 9 from J, leaving 25 bases between them. The CDR3 loop is CASSQCGPISGLTWELFF. CDR3 in DNA: TGTGCCAGCAGCCAATGTGGTCCCATTTCAGGCTTGACCTGGGAGCTGTTTTTT.

There are many counts of this clonotype. This chain uses TRBV16 with TRBJ1-2; no clear D. The length of the CDR3 is 17 residues. V gave up 5 bases and J gave up 4 bases, with 23 bases separating them. Germline V gene lookup returns CDR1 KGHSY and CDR2 FQNENV. This chain's CDR3 is CASSYGLVVRKTYGYTF. In nucleotides, the CDR3 is TGTGCCAGCAGCTACGGCTTGGTCGTTAGAAAGACCTATGGCTACACCTTC.

This clonotype was seen repeatedly, ten times or more. The rearrangement uses TRBV12-3 or TRBV12-4 and TRBJ1-2, with D unclear. This CDR3 is 17 amino acids long. V was shortened by 5 bases and J by 4 bases, with 23 bases between the two germline ends. CDR3 in amino acids: CASSPTTTAGKTYGYTF. Written as DNA, the CDR3 is TGTGCCAGCAGTCCGACAACCACAGCAGGAAAGACCTATGGCTACACCTTC.